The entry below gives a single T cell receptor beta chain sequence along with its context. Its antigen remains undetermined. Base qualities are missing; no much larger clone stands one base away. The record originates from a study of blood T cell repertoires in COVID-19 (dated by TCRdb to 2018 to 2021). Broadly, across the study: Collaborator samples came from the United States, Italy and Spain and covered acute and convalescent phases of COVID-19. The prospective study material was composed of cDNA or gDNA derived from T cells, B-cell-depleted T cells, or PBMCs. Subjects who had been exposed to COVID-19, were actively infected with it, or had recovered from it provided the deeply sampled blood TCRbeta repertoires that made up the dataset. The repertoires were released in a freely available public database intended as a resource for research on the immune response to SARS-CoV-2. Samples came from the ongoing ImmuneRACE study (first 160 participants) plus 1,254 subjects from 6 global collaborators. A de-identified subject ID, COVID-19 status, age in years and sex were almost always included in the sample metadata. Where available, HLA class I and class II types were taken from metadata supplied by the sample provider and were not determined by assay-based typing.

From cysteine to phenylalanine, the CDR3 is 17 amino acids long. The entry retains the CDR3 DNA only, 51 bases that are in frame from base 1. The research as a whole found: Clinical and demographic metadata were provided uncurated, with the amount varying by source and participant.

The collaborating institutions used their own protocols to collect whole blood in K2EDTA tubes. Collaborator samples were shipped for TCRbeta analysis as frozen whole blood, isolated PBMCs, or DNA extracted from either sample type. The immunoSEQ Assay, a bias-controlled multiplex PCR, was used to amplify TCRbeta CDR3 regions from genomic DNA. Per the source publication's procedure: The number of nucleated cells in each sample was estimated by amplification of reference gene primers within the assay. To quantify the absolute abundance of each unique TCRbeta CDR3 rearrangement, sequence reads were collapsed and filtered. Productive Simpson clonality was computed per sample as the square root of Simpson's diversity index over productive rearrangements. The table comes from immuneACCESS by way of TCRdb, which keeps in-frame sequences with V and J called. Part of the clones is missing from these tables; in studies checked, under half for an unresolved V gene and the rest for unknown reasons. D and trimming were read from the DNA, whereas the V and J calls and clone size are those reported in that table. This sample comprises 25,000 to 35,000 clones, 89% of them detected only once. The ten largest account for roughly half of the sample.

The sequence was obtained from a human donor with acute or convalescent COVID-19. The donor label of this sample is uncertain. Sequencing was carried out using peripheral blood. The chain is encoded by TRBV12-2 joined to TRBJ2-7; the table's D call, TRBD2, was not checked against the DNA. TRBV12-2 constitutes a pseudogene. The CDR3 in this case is CASRLAHRLEGLYEQYF. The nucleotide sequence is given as TGTGCAAGTCGCTTAGCGCATAGGTTAGAGGGTCTCTACGAGCAGTACTTC.